Shown below are 32 T cell receptor beta chains from a single sample sequenced in a study of shared clonotypes between healthy human individuals. TCRdb's table, derived via immunoSEQ multiplex PCR, lists solely in-frame clones and lacks some. This table holds a few million clones, 90% to 95% found once. The sequencing sample was made of naive CD4+ T cells from PBMCs. Subset denoted: CD45RA+ positively selected. The receptors come from a young man in good health. Some clones in this sample may be carry-over from other donors' samples.

A word on this clone: The same CDR3 arises from other DNA sequences in this sample as well. The chain has TRBV5-1 and TRBJ2-5, with D hard to call. V shed 0 bases and J shed 3 bases, with 9 bases lying between them. CDR3 size: 14 residues. Germline-derived CDR1 and CDR2 are SGHRS and YFSETQ. The CDR3 here is CASSLGQAEETQYF. The DNA of the CDR3 is TGCGCCAGCAGCTTGGGTCAGGCGGAAGAGACCCAGTACTTC.

V gene TRBV27 combines with J gene TRBJ2-5; D might be TRBD2 (7 bases). Germline V gene sequence: CDR1 MNHEY, CDR2 SMNVEV (reference sequence). This CDR3 comprises 15 residues. V gave up 6 bases and J gave up 2 bases, with 16 bases separating them. CDR3 in DNA: TGTGCCAGCAGCGCAAGGGGGGGTGGGCAAGAGACCCAGTACTTC. This sequence encodes CASSARGGGQETQYF.

V gene TRBV5-6 combines with J gene TRBJ1-6; no clear D gene. Per germline, CDR1 SGHDT and CDR2 YYEEEE. The germline V and J ends were trimmed by 6 bases and 6 bases, with 10 bases remaining between them. This CDR3 is built from 13 residues. For the CDR3, the DNA is TGTGCCAGCAACGGTGAAGGTAATTCACCCCTCCACTTT. It is translated as CASNGEGNSPLHF. The full variable domain, with the rest looked up from reference TRBV5-6 and TRBJ1-6, is DAGVTQSPTHLIKTRGQQVTLRCSPKSGHDTVSWYQQALGQGPQFIFQYYEEEERQRGNFPDRFSGHQFPNYSSELNVNALLLGDSALYLCASNGEGNSPLHFGNGTRLTVT.

CDR3 DNA sequence: TGTGCCAGCAGCGCCCCGGTCCTCCAATTTAGAGAGCAGTACTTC. Amino acid sequence: CASSAPVLQFREQYF. The chain is built from TRBV2 and TRBJ2-7; D gene uncertain. There are 15 residues in the CDR3. Germline V CDR1 and CDR2: SNHLY, FYNNEI. V lost 6 bases and J lost 7, with 22 bases in between. The full variable domain, completed using reference TRBV2 and TRBJ2-7, is EPEVTQTPSHQVTQMGQEVILRCVPISNHLYFYWYRQILGQKVEFLVSFYNNEISEKSEIFDDQFSVERPDGSNFTLKIRSTKLEDSAMYFCASSAPVLQFREQYFGPGTRLTVT.

The chain couples TRBV5-6 to TRBJ2-5; 8 bases line up with TRBD2. V lost 5 bases and J lost 4; bases outside the gene matches: 10. The CDR3 has 15 amino acids. CDR1 is SGHDT, CDR2 YYEEEE, per germline. The CDR3 sequence is CASSNTGGPGETQYF. The CDR3 nucleotides read TGTGCCAGCAGTAATACGGGAGGGCCGGGAGAGACCCAGTACTTC.

The J gene is TRBJ2-1, the V gene TRBV7-9; D is undetermined. The V gene's germline CDR1 is SEHNR and CDR2 FQNEAQ (reference sequence). V lost 2 bases and J 0 bases, leaving 14 bases between the germline ends. CDR3 length equals 17 residues. The CDR3 region is CASSLSKLIRSYNEQFF. CDR3 coding DNA: TGTGCCAGCAGCTTATCGAAGCTGATTCGCTCCTACAATGAGCAGTTCTTC. Variable domain in full (rest from reference TRBV7-9 and TRBJ2-1): DTGVSQNPRHKITKRGQNVTFRCDPISEHNRLYWYRQTLGQGPEFLTYFQNEAQLEKSRLLSDRFSAERPKGSFSTLEIQRTEQGDSAMYLCASSLSKLIRSYNEQFFGPGTRLTVL.

The chain employs TRBV27 and TRBJ2-5; 7 nucleotides agree with TRBD1. Germline CDR1 MNHEY, CDR2 SMNVEV (reference sequence). Losses at the gene ends were 6 bases for V and 2 bases for J; bases not matched to a gene: 6. The CDR3 loop spans 14 amino acids. Here the CDR3 DNA reads TGTGCCAGCAGGCCTTGGGGACAGCAAGAGACCCAGTACTTC. It codes for CASRPWGQQETQYF.

Regarding this clone: Other nucleotide sequences from this sample produce the same CDR3. The V call is TRBV5-1, the J call TRBJ2-3; D possibly corresponds to TRBD1 (5 bases). The CDR3 consists of 15 residues. The ends were cut back, 0 bases at V and 1 base at J, with 9 bases in the middle. Germline-derived CDR1 and CDR2 are SGHRS and YFSETQ. The chain's CDR3 is CASSLEGLGTDTQYF. The CDR3 DNA follows: TGCGCCAGCAGCTTGGAGGGGCTGGGCACAGATACGCAGTATTTT.

The chain combines TRBV20-1 with TRBJ2-5; D is perhaps TRBD1 (5 bases). The V end was cut by 7 bases, the J end by 1 base, with 7 bases between. The CDR3 extends over 11 amino acids. Germline CDR1 reads DFQATT; CDR2 reads SNEGSKA (reference sequence). CDR3 nucleotides: TGCAGTGAGACAGTCCAAGAGACCCAGTACTTC. This encodes CSETVQETQYF.

This chain joins TRBV5-6 and TRBJ1-1; 9 nucleotides line up with TRBD1. The CDR3 has 15 amino acids. Looked up from germline, CDR1 is SGHDT and CDR2 is YYEEEE. V was clipped by 4 bases and J by 1 base; unmatched bases: 5. The CDR3 here is CASSPWTGENTEAFF. The CDR3 DNA reads as TGTGCCAGCAGCCCCTGGACAGGGGAGAACACTGAAGCTTTCTTT.

This chain joins TRBV29-1 and TRBJ2-3, with 8 positions matching TRBD1. This CDR3 region has 14 residues. The V gene's germline CDR1 is SQVTM and CDR2 ANQGSEA. V trimming: 6 bases; J trimming: 2 bases; junction bases outside the gene matches: 7. The CDR3, as DNA: TGCAGCGTCCTCGGACAGGGAATCACAGATACGCAGTATTTT. The encoded protein is CSVLGQGITDTQYF.

The rearrangement links TRBV7-9 to TRBJ2-1; D may be TRBD2 (6 bases). In germline, CDR1 is SEHNR, CDR2 FQNEAQ (reference sequence). V lost 4 bases, J lost 6 bases, and 19 bases lay in between. The CDR3 is 16 amino acids. The CDR3 loop is CASSSGRDSGVNEQFF. The CDR3 nucleotides read TGTGCCAGCAGCTCGGGCCGGGACTCCGGGGTCAATGAGCAGTTCTTC.

The CDR3 region is CASSWVAPPSYNEQFF. The CDR3, as DNA: TGTGCCAGCAGCTGGGTAGCGCCACCCTCCTACAATGAGCAGTTCTTC. The V call is TRBV11-2, the J call TRBJ2-1; weak D call: TRBD2 (5 bases). V was clipped by 4 bases and J by 0 bases, with 13 bases between them. CDR1 and CDR2 from the germline V gene are SGHAT and FQNNGV. This CDR3 is 16 amino acids long.

This clone has just one count. Other DNA variants within this sample encode the same CDR3. The chain combines TRBV6-1 with TRBJ1-2; D gene unclear. From germline, CDR1 is MNHNS and CDR2 SASEGT. The length of the CDR3 is 11 residues. The V gene lost 0 bases and the J gene lost 7 bases, with 3 bases spanning the gap. CDR3 sequence: CASSEARGYTF. CDR3 nucleotide sequence: TGTGCCAGCAGTGAAGCGCGTGGCTACACCTTC.

The V call is TRBV19, the J call TRBJ1-1; a possible D gene is TRBD1 (5 bases). Trimming took off 4 bases at V and 8 bases at J, with 11 bases between the two ends. The CDR3 runs to 12 residues. Germline V gives CDR1 LNHDA, CDR2 SQIVND (reference sequence). CDR3 nucleotide sequence: TGTGCCAGTAGTAGGGGACGGCCGGAAGCTTTCTTT. This translates into CASSRGRPEAFF.

The chain couples TRBV5-1 to TRBJ1-1, with TRBD1 identical over 8 bases. The germline V gene has CDR1 SGHRS and CDR2 YFSETQ. This CDR3 has 15 amino acids. V trimming: 4 bases; J trimming: 1 base; junction bases outside the gene matches: 6. CDR3 residues: CASSAGQGWNTEAFF. The CDR3 DNA reads as TGCGCCAGCAGCGCCGGACAGGGCTGGAACACTGAAGCTTTCTTT.

This rearrangement joins TRBV15 to TRBJ2-2, with D perhaps matching TRBD2 (5 bases). The V end lost 0 bases, the J end lost 5 bases, and 10 bases lay between the germline ends. Germline loops: CDR1 LNHNV, CDR2 YYDKDF (reference sequence). CDR3 size: 15 residues. CDR3 in DNA: TGTGCCACCAGCAGAGATCGAGGGCTTACCGGGGAGCTGTTTTTT. It codes for CATSRDRGLTGELFF.

This clone was observed once. V and J are TRBV11-2 and TRBJ2-7; D is unclear. Trimming left V 0 bases short and J 6 bases short, with 6 bases between. CDR1 is SGHAT and CDR2 is FQNNGV in the germline V gene. The CDR3 is made up of 12 amino acids. The CDR3 DNA is TGTGCCAGCAGCTTAGATCAGCTCGAGCAGTACTTC. It translates to CASSLDQLEQYF.

The chain joins TRBV9 to TRBJ2-1; possible D gene TRBD2, 6 bases. Germline CDR1 and CDR2: SGDLS and YYNGEE. With 4 bases removed from V and 7 bases from J, the gap between germline ends came to 21 bases. This CDR3 has 16 amino acids. CDR3 coding DNA: TGTGCCAGCAGCCCCACCGGAGGGAGCCAATATAATGAGCAGTTCTTC. Translating it yields CASSPTGGSQYNEQFF.

J is TRBJ2-5 and V is TRBV9; D perhaps matches TRBD2 (6 bases). Germline V gene lookup returns CDR1 SGDLS and CDR2 YYNGEE. Deletions cut 4 bases from V and 1 base from J, with 14 bases between. The CDR3 runs 15 residues. CDR3 loop: CASSPGGPTQETQYF. The CDR3 DNA reads TGTGCCAGCAGCCCCGGGGGACCAACCCAAGAGACCCAGTACTTC.

V usage is TRBV5-1 and J usage is TRBJ2-1; 8 bases match TRBD1. Germline values: CDR1 SGHRS, CDR2 YFSETQ. CDR3 length equals 13 residues. Trimming removed 4 bases from V and 8 bases from J; junction bases left unmatched: 5. This chain's CDR3 is CASSLLQGDEQFF. The CDR3 region has the DNA TGCGCCAGCAGCCTACTACAGGGGGATGAGCAGTTCTTC.

The chain employs TRBV7-3 and TRBJ2-3; 7 bases align to TRBD2. The CDR3 extends over 13 amino acids. The J segment lost 5 bases and the V segment lost 6 bases, leaving 5 bases of the junction unmatched. Germline V lookup: CDR1 SGHTA, CDR2 FQGTGA. CDR3 protein: CASRPPGGDTQYF. In DNA, the CDR3 is TGTGCCAGCAGGCCACCGGGGGGAGATACGCAGTATTTT.

The V gene is TRBV9, the J gene TRBJ2-7, with 8 bases that match TRBD1. Germline lookup yields CDR1 SGDLS and CDR2 YYNGEE. The J segment lost 4 bases and the V segment lost 1 base, leaving 7 bases of the junction unmatched. This CDR3 is built from 15 residues. The CDR3: CASSVTGTGRYEQYF. CDR3 in DNA: TGTGCCAGCAGCGTAACCGGGACAGGCAGATACGAGCAGTACTTC. Full variable domain (remainder filled in from reference TRBV9 and TRBJ2-7): DSGVTQTPKHLITATGQRVTLRCSPRSGDLSVYWYQQSLDQGLQFLIQYYNGEERAKGNILERFSAQQFPDLHSELNLSSLELGDSALYFCASSVTGTGRYEQYFGPGTRLTVT.

V usage is TRBV9 and J usage is TRBJ2-2; D not certain. This CDR3 has 14 residues. V was shortened by 3 bases and J by 5 bases, with 11 bases between the two germline ends. The germline gives CDR1 SGDLS, CDR2 YYNGEE. CDR3 nucleotides: TGTGCCAGCAGCGGCCGGGTCAGGACCGGGGAGCTGTTTTTT. Protein product: CASSGRVRTGELFF. Full variable domain (remainder filled in from reference TRBV9 and TRBJ2-2): DSGVTQTPKHLITATGQRVTLRCSPRSGDLSVYWYQQSLDQGLQFLIQYYNGEERAKGNILERFSAQQFPDLHSELNLSSLELGDSALYFCASSGRVRTGELFFGEGSRLTVL.

The V gene is TRBV6-5, the J gene TRBJ2-7; D gene uncertain. V lost 2 bases to trimming and J lost 0 bases, with 14 bases between them. CDR3 size: 16 residues. Germline V gene data show CDR1 as MNHEY and CDR2 as SVGAGI. CDR3 sequence: CASSYGFQVISYEQYF. CDR3 DNA: TGTGCCAGCAGTTACGGTTTTCAGGTTATCTCCTACGAGCAGTACTTC.

The V call is TRBV6-1, the J call TRBJ1-3; no definite D call. CDR3 size: 15 residues. V gave up 10 bases and J gave up 0 bases, with 16 bases separating them. Germline V lookup: CDR1 MNHNS, CDR2 SASEGT. CDR3 DNA: TGTGCCACCACTTTAGGCGTCAGCTCTGGAAACACCATATATTTT. This gives the protein CATTLGVSSGNTIYF.

The V and J genes are TRBV4-2 and TRBJ2-2; D tentatively reads TRBD1 or TRBD2 (6 bases each). V shed 0 bases and J shed 4 bases, with 15 bases lying between them. Germline values: CDR1 LGHNA, CDR2 YNFKEQ. The CDR3 loop spans 17 amino acids. The CDR3, as DNA: TGTGCCAGCAGCCAAGATAGGGGGGACGAGGGCACCGGGGAGCTGTTTTTT. Encoded protein: CASSQDRGDEGTGELFF.

This chain uses TRBV19 with TRBJ1-2; the D gene is possibly TRBD1 (6 bases). This CDR3 region has 14 residues. V lost 5 bases and J 4 bases, leaving 14 bases between the germline ends. The germline V gene has CDR1 LNHDA and CDR2 SQIVND (reference sequence). The CDR3 DNA follows: TGTGCCAGTAGTCTGGACAGACCTATCTATGGCTACACCTTC. Translation gives CASSLDRPIYGYTF.

The chain has TRBV14 and TRBJ2-7, with 8 nucleotides matching TRBD1. Trimming at V came to 4 bases and at J to 5 bases, leaving 10 bases not matched to a gene. From germline, CDR1 is SGHDN and CDR2 FVKESK. This CDR3 contains 15 residues. In nucleotides, the CDR3 is TGTGCCAGCAGCCTTTTGACAGGGGCTGGCAACGAGCAGTACTTC. It is translated as CASSLLTGAGNEQYF.

This chain joins TRBV7-2 and TRBJ1-1, with a weak D call TRBD1 (6 bases). The CDR3 totals 13 residues. Germline CDR1 is SGHTA and CDR2 is FQGNSA. V lost 1 base and J lost 6, with 9 bases in between. The CDR3 here is CASSLDTGSEAFF. Here the CDR3 DNA reads TGTGCCAGCAGCTTAGATACAGGGTCTGAAGCTTTCTTT.

This sequence joins TRBV5-1 and TRBJ2-2, with D possibly TRBD1 on 6 matching bases. The germline V gene has CDR1 SGHRS and CDR2 YFSETQ. Trimming took off 4 bases at V and 5 bases at J, with 18 bases between the two ends. The CDR3 loop spans 16 amino acids. The CDR3 is CASSPDSKRVTGELFF. CDR3 bases: TGCGCCAGCAGCCCGGACAGCAAAAGGGTAACCGGGGAGCTGTTTTTT.

The V call is TRBV5-3, the J call TRBJ1-5; D ambiguous. TRBV5-3 is labeled an ORF, and its function is uncertain. V lost 4 bases to trimming and J lost 0 bases, with 5 bases between them. The CDR3 covers 13 residues. The CDR3 sequence: CARSGGSNQPQHF. The CDR3 DNA reads as TGTGCCAGAAGCGGTGGTAGCAATCAGCCCCAGCATTTT.